Listed below are T cell receptor beta chains from one sample, sequenced in a study of vaccination and CD4 T cells after COVID-19. No antigens are known for them. MiXCR, run by TCRdb on the PCR reads, gives a single entry per CDR3 protein. The sample yields about 17,000 distinct CDR3 sequences, about 51% seen once. The sequenced sample was CD4+ T cells from blood, cultured in vitro, obtained about 7 months after SARS-CoV-2 vaccination. These receptors all stem from a human donor who had recovered from COVID-19. Each CDR3 is given with its conserved first and last residue. A D gene is named only where the DNA matches it firmly. The size of a clone is reported for some rows only, either as once, few or many, or as a class for expanded clones.

TRBV7-2	TRBJ2-3	NA	few	TGTGCCAGCAGCTCCACTTCGGTCCTCCCAGATACGCAGTATTTT	CASSSTSVLPDTQYF
TRBV20-1	TRBJ2-3	NA	few	TGCAGTGCTAAGCCCGTAGCGGGACAGGAGTCGGGGGCTACAGATACGCAGTATTTT	CSAKPVAGQESGATDTQYF
TRBV6-2/TRBV6-3	TRBJ1-5	TRBD1	NA	TGTGCCAGCAGTCCCAACGACAGGGGATCAAATCAGCCCCAGCATTTT	CASSPNDRGSNQPQHF
TRBV6-1	TRBJ2-3	TRBD2	NA	TGTGCCAGCAGAACTAGCGGGGACCCCACAGATACGCAGTATTTT	CASRTSGDPTDTQYF
TRBV11-3	TRBJ2-7	TRBD2	few	TGTGCCAGCAGTTACGGGAGGTCCTCCTACGAGCAGTACTTC	CASSYGRSSYEQYF
TRBV2	TRBJ2-3	NA	NA	TGTGCCACCAGTCCAGTAAGCACAGATACGCAGTATTTT	CATSPVSTDTQYF
TRBV28	TRBJ1-2	NA	NA	TGTGCCAGCGGGGGGGGGATCATGGCTAACTATGGCTACACCTTC	CASGGGIMANYGYTF
TRBV5-6	TRBJ2-1	TRBD1	NA	TGTGCCAGCAGCCGAACCAGGACAGGGGATTTCTTC	CASSRTRTGDFF
TRBV27	TRBJ1-5	NA	NA	TGTGTCAGCAGTTTAAAGGGTGCGGGCAATCAGCCCCAGCATTTT	CVSSLKGAGNQPQHF
TRBV19	TRBJ1-2	NA	NA	TGTGCCAGTAGTACAGGATCTGGCTACACCTTC	CASSTGSGYTF
TRBV7-2	TRBJ2-3	NA	NA	TGTGCCAGCAGCTTATCGCTAGCCCCCTCGCTGTATTTT	CASSLSLAPSLYF
TRBV24-1	TRBJ2-3	TRBD1	NA	TGTGCCACCAGTGATACCGGGACAGGAGAGGCAGATACGCAGTATTTT	CATSDTGTGEADTQYF
TRBV6-1	TRBJ1-2	TRBD1	NA	TGTGCCAGCAGCCCAAAAGGGACAGGGGGCGCGGGCTATGGCTACACCTTC	CASSPKGTGGAGYGYTF
TRBV7-2	TRBJ1-3	NA	NA	TGTGCCAGCAGCTTAGACAGACAGTCCTCCGACATATATTTT	CASSLDRQSSDIYF
TRBV6-5	TRBJ1-1	NA	NA	TGTGCCAGCAGTTACAACTCAGGGGCCCCCTTGGGGGCTTTCTTT	CASSYNSGAPLGAFF
TRBV6-1	TRBJ1-1	NA	few	TGTGCCAGCGTAGGCCACCAGACAGGGAACACTGAAGCTTTCTTT	CASVGHQTGNTEAFF
TRBV19	TRBJ2-5	TRBD2	NA	TGTGCCAGTGGAGGACTAGCGGGAGGTCCAGAGACCCAGTACTTC	CASGGLAGGPETQYF
TRBV6-5	TRBJ1-1	NA	NA	TGTGCCAGCAGTTATACAGTTGTGAACACTGAAGCTTTCTTT	CASSYTVVNTEAFF
TRBV20-1	TRBJ1-1	NA	few	TGCAGTGCTAGAGTGTCAGGGACGAACACTGAAGCTTTCTTT	CSARVSGTNTEAFF
TRBV5-4	TRBJ2-5	NA	NA	TGTGCCAGCAGCGCCGCGACTCCCCTGGAAGAAGAGACCCAGTACTTC	CASSAATPLEEETQYF
TRBV7-8	TRBJ2-6	TRBD1	NA	TGTGCCAGCAGCCCAAGTCCCGGGACAGGGACTGGGGCCAACGTCCTGACTTTC	CASSPSPGTGTGANVLTF
TRBV5-8	TRBJ2-7	TRBD1	NA	TGTGCCAGCAGCATGGGACAGGGGGCCTACGAGCAGTACTTC	CASSMGQGAYEQYF
TRBV20-1	TRBJ1-5	TRBD1	few	TGCAGTGCTAGAGGTCAGGGGGCGTCTAGTAATCAGCCCCAGCATTTT	CSARGQGASSNQPQHF
TRBV7-3	TRBJ1-1	NA	NA	TGTGCCAGCAGCCCGGGCCGGAACACTGAAGCTTTCTTT	CASSPGRNTEAFF
TRBV20-1	TRBJ2-5	NA	NA	TGCAGTGCTAGAGATAGGCCCTCGACGGGGGAGACCCAGTACTTC	CSARDRPSTGETQYF
TRBV6-1	TRBJ1-6	TRBD1	few	TGTGCCAGCAGTCCTCCGGGACAGACTTCTAATTCACCCCTCCACTTT	CASSPPGQTSNSPLHF
TRBV6-1	TRBJ2-6	NA	NA	TGTGCCAGCAGTGAACGGGTCACCGGGGCCAACGTCCTGACTTTC	CASSERVTGANVLTF
TRBV7-2	TRBJ2-3	NA	once	TGTGCCAGCAGCGGCTCTATCAGTGGAACAGGGAAAGATACGCAGTATTTT	CASSGSISGTGKDTQYF
TRBV7-3	TRBJ2-7	TRBD1	NA	TGTGCCAGCAGCGGAAGGGACAGAGCCTACGAGCAGTACTTC	CASSGRDRAYEQYF
TRBV7-9	TRBJ2-3	TRBD2	NA	TGTGCCAGCAGCTTGATCGCGGGAGGTGCAGATACGCAGTATTTT	CASSLIAGGADTQYF
TRBV20-1	TRBJ2-7	TRBD1	NA	TGCAGTGCTAGAGATCATCGGGACAGGGACTCCTACGAGCAGTACTTC	CSARDHRDRDSYEQYF
TRBV6-2/TRBV6-3	TRBJ2-3	NA	NA	TGTGCCAGCAGTTACGCGTATACGCAGTATTTT	CASSYAYTQYF
TRBV12-3/TRBV12-4	TRBJ1-5	TRBD1	NA	TGTGCCAGCCGACCAGGGGGTAATCAGCCCCAGCATTTT	CASRPGGNQPQHF
TRBV20-1	TRBJ2-5	NA	once	TGCAGTGCTAGCGGGGGGCACCAAGAGACCCAGTACTTC	CSASGGHQETQYF
TRBV20-1	TRBJ1-2	TRBD1	few	TGCAGTGCTAGACCCTTGGACAGGGCATCTAACTATGGCTACACCTTC	CSARPLDRASNYGYTF
TRBV5-6	TRBJ1-2	TRBD1	NA	TGTGCCAGCAGCTTGGCGGACAGGGGTGGGGGCTACACCTTC	CASSLADRGGGYTF
TRBV24-1	TRBJ2-7	NA	NA	TGTGCCACCAGTGATTTAGGGCTGTCACGCTCCTACGAGCAGTACTTC	CATSDLGLSRSYEQYF
TRBV7-3	TRBJ2-5	TRBD2	NA	TGTGCCAGCAGCTTAGTGGGACTAGCGGGAGTAGAGACCCAGTACTTC	CASSLVGLAGVETQYF
TRBV24-1	TRBJ2-2	TRBD2	few	TGTGCCACCAGTGATCCGGGACTAGCGCCGACCGGGGAGCTGTTTTTT	CATSDPGLAPTGELFF
TRBV2	TRBJ1-1	NA	NA	TGTGCCAGCAAGGAACGGGATGAAGCTTTCTTT	CASKERDEAFF
TRBV14	TRBJ2-7	TRBD2	NA	TGTGCCAGCAGCCAAGTGCTAGCGGATTCCTACGAGCAGTACTTC	CASSQVLADSYEQYF
TRBV6-2/TRBV6-3	TRBJ1-5	TRBD1	few	TGTGCCAGCAGTCCCTTCGGACAGGCCATCTGGCAGCCCCAGCATTTT	CASSPFGQAIWQPQHF
TRBV20-1	TRBJ2-3	NA	NA	TGCAGCGGCCGGATTGCGGCTAGCACAGATACGCAGTATTTT	CSGRIAASTDTQYF
TRBV5-4	TRBJ2-7	TRBD1	NA	TGTGCCAGCAGCTTGGGGGGACAGTCCTACGAGCAGTACTTC	CASSLGGQSYEQYF
TRBV19	TRBJ2-3	TRBD2	NA	TGTGCCAGTAGTATTAGACTAGCGGCAGATACGCAGTATTTT	CASSIRLAADTQYF
TRBV29-1	TRBJ2-3	TRBD1	NA	TGCAGCGTAAAAGACAGGGCCCCCGATACGCAGTATTTT	CSVKDRAPDTQYF
TRBV27	TRBJ2-1	TRBD2	NA	TGTGCCAGCAGGGCGACTAGCGGGGGGGCCTGGGAGCAGTTCTTC	CASRATSGGAWEQFF
TRBV18	TRBJ2-7	NA	NA	TGTGCCAGCTCACCACGTGTCACAGAGACCTCCTACGAGCAGTACTTC	CASSPRVTETSYEQYF
TRBV14	TRBJ2-3	NA	NA	TGTGCCAGCAGCCAAGGGATACTAGCCCCAGATACGCAGTATTTT	CASSQGILAPDTQYF
TRBV18	TRBJ2-1	NA	NA	TGTGCCAGCTCACCAGGCGACTCCTACAATGAGCAGTTCTTC	CASSPGDSYNEQFF
TRBV7-2	TRBJ1-2	TRBD1	NA	TGTGCCAGCAGCCTAAGGGGGCGCGCGAACTATGGCTACACCTTC	CASSLRGRANYGYTF
TRBV19	TRBJ2-5	TRBD2	few	TGTGCCAGTAGTATGGGACTAGCGGGCGGCGAGACCCAGTACTTC	CASSMGLAGGETQYF
TRBV21-1	TRBJ2-3	NA	NA	TGTGCCAGCAGCTTACGGACTAGCGGGGGACCAACAGATACGCAGTATTTT	CASSLRTSGGPTDTQYF
TRBV6-1	TRBJ2-2	TRBD2	few	TGTGCCAGCAGTGACCTGGGACTAGGGTCCGGGGAGCTGTTTTTT	CASSDLGLGSGELFF
TRBV19	TRBJ2-7	TRBD1	NA	TGTGCCAGTACCCCGTCCCGGGACAGCTATAGGGAGCAGTACTTC	CASTPSRDSYREQYF
TRBV7-8	TRBJ2-5	NA	few	TGTGCCAGCAGCTTAACGTACAGGGAATCGGAGACCCAGTACTTC	CASSLTYRESETQYF
TRBV5-4	TRBJ1-1	NA	NA	TGTGCCAGCAGCTTGGAGAGGAACACTGAAGCTTTCTTT	CASSLERNTEAFF